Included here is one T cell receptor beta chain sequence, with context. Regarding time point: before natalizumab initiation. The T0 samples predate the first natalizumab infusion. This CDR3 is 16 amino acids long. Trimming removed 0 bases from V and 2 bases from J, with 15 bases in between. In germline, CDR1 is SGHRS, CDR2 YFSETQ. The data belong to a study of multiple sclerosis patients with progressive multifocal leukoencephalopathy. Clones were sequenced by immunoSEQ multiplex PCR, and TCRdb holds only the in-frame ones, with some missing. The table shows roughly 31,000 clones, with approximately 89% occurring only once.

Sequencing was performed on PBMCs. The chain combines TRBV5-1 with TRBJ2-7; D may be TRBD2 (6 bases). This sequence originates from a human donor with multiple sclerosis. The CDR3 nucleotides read TGCGCCAGCAGCTTGGGGCGGACTACGGGTGCCTACGAGCAGTACTTC. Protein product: CASSLGRTTGAYEQYF.